This entry lists 24 T cell receptor beta chains sequenced from one sample in a study of blood T cell repertoires in COVID-19. Profiled with immunoSEQ multiplex PCR; TCRdb holds only in-frame clones, not every one. Of around 100,000 clones listed, under 90% are singletons. Sequenced sample: peripheral blood. These receptors were taken from a human donor in a cohort sampled during active COVID-19.

This chain uses TRBV13 with TRBJ2-1, with D tentatively TRBD2 (5 bases). This CDR3 is built from 15 residues. Germline values: CDR1 PRHDT, CDR2 FYEKMQ (reference sequence). The ends were cut back, 1 base at V and 2 bases at J, with 9 bases in the middle. The CDR3 coding sequence is TGTGCCAGCAGCTTAGAGGCTAGCACCTACAATGAGCAGTTCTTC. It codes for CASSLEASTYNEQFF.

The gene calls are TRBV5-6 and TRBJ1-2, with D tentatively TRBD1 (5 bases). Germline CDR1 SGHDT, CDR2 YYEEEE. V lost 0 bases and J 4 bases, leaving 10 bases between the germline ends. CDR3 size: 14 residues. CDR3 in amino acids: CASSLGGDFYGYTF. CDR3 nucleotides: TGTGCCAGCAGCTTGGGTGGGGACTTCTATGGCTACACCTTC.

This clone showed up just once. This sequence joins TRBV19 and TRBJ1-1, with 7 bases identical to TRBD1. The germline V gene has CDR1 LNHDA and CDR2 SQIVND (reference sequence). This CDR3 region has 14 residues. Trimming removed 7 bases from V and 3 bases from J; junction bases left unmatched: 8. This chain's CDR3 is CASTIVRGHTEAFF. Here the CDR3 DNA reads TGTGCCAGTACCATCGTGAGGGGGCACACTGAAGCTTTCTTT. Complete variable domain (other parts from reference TRBV19 and TRBJ1-1): DGGITQSPKYLFRKEGQNVTLSCEQNLNHDAMYWYRQDPGQGLRLIYYSQIVNDFQKGDIAEGYSVSREKKESFPLTVTSAQKNPTAFYLCASTIVRGHTEAFFGQGTRLTVV.

This chain joins TRBV7-2 and TRBJ1-2; perhaps TRBD1 as D (5 bases). Germline V lookup: CDR1 SGHTA, CDR2 FQGNSA. The CDR3 runs 15 residues. Trimming shortened V by 1 base and J by 6 bases, and 15 bases separated the two germline ends. Here the CDR3 DNA reads TGTGCCAGCAGCTTAGTCTCCGGGGGTGTCAATGGCTACACCTTC. Translated, it gives CASSLVSGGVNGYTF. The whole variable domain, filled in from reference TRBV7-2 and TRBJ1-2, reads GAGVSQSPSNKVTEKGKDVELRCDPISGHTALYWYRQSLGQGLEFLIYFQGNSAPDKSGLPSDRFSAERTGGSVSTLTIQRTQQEDSAVYLCASSLVSGGVNGYTFGSGTRLTVV.

A word on this clone: The sample holds other DNA sequences that translate to the same CDR3. The chain uses TRBV5-6 and TRBJ1-5; TRBD1 matches 7 bases. Germline assignment: CDR1 SGHDT and CDR2 YYEEEE. The CDR3 extends over 13 amino acids. V lost 2 bases, J lost 7 bases, and 3 bases stayed unmatched. The CDR3 DNA is TGTGCCAGCAGCTTAACAGGGGCCCAGCCCCAGCATTTT. Residues: CASSLTGAQPQHF.

The CDR3 protein is CASSYVGPSYEQYF. Here the CDR3 DNA reads TGTGCCAGCAGTTACGTGGGCCCCTCCTACGAGCAGTACTTC. The chain has TRBV6-2 or TRBV6-3 and TRBJ2-7; D unresolved. CDR1 and CDR2 (germline): MNHEY, SVGEGT. V gave up 2 bases and J gave up 0 bases, with 8 bases separating them. CDR3 size: 14 residues.

The chain has TRBV5-4 and TRBJ1-1; D not resolved. V was pared by 0 bases and J by 1 base, with 4 bases between. Germline V gene data show CDR1 as SGHNT and CDR2 as YYREEE (reference sequence). The CDR3 is 13 amino acids. The CDR3 nucleotides are TGTGCCAGCAGCTTGGAGAGGAACACTGAAGCTTTCTTT. Translated, it gives CASSLERNTEAFF.

The gene calls are TRBV11-2 and TRBJ2-5; D perhaps matches TRBD2 (5 bases). The V end lost 1 base, the J end lost 3 bases, and 6 bases lay between the germline ends. This CDR3 has 13 amino acids. Germline CDR1 and CDR2: SGHAT and FQNNGV. CDR3 nucleotide sequence: TGTGCCAGCAGCTTAGGGGAGAAAGAGACCCAGTACTTC. This codes for CASSLGEKETQYF.

The chain employs TRBV7-2 and TRBJ2-3; 13 bases are a match to TRBD2. The CDR3 has 19 residues. The junction had 10 bases not matched to a gene; V was cut back by 4 bases and J by 0 bases. The germline V gene encodes CDR1 SGHTA and CDR2 FQGNSA. CDR3 nucleotide sequence: TGTGCCAGCAGCTCCAGGGTTTGGACTAGCGGGGGTAGCACAGATACGCAGTATTTT. Protein: CASSSRVWTSGGSTDTQYF.

The rearrangement uses TRBV2 and TRBJ1-1; 7 nucleotides agree with TRBD1. Trimming took 6 bases from V and 10 from J; bases not matched to a gene: 11. The CDR3 is 13 amino acids. CDR1 is SNHLY, CDR2 FYNNEI, per germline. This CDR3 is CASSVDRVGVAFF. CDR3 bases: TGTGCCAGCAGCGTAGACAGGGTCGGTGTAGCTTTCTTT. Looking up the rest from reference TRBV2 and TRBJ1-1 gives the full variable domain: EPEVTQTPSHQVTQMGQEVILRCVPISNHLYFYWYRQILGQKVEFLVSFYNNEISEKSEIFDDQFSVERPDGSNFTLKIRSTKLEDSAMYFCASSVDRVGVAFFGQGTRLTVV.

The rearrangement uses TRBV12-5 and TRBJ2-5, with TRBD1 identical over 7 bases. The CDR3 length is 15 residues. The J segment lost 5 bases and the V segment lost 6 bases, leaving 12 bases of the junction unmatched. The V gene's germline CDR1 is LGHNT and CDR2 FRNRAP. The CDR3 region has the DNA TGTGCTAGTGGGGATGACAGGGTTTATCGCGAGACCCAGTACTTC. Translated: CASGDDRVYRETQYF.

This clone has only one observation. The rearrangement uses TRBV3-1 (or the pseudogene TRBV3-2) and TRBJ1-2; D unclear. Germline CDR1 is LGHDT and CDR2 is YNNKEL (reference sequence). The CDR3 sequence is 13 residues long. V lost 2 bases, J lost 3 bases, and 7 bases lay in between. Here the CDR3 DNA reads TGTGCCAGCAGCCAATGGGCAGACTATGGCTACACCTTC. Translated, it gives CASSQWADYGYTF.

V gene TRBV5-4 combines with J gene TRBJ2-6; D might be TRBD1 (5 bases). Trimming removed 1 base at V and 4 bases at J, with 12 bases between. The CDR3 is made up of 16 amino acids. Germline CDR1 SGHNT, CDR2 YYREEE (reference sequence). The CDR3 region has the DNA TGTGCCAGCAGCTTGACAGGCCCAAGGGGGGCCAACGTCCTGACTTTC. Protein: CASSLTGPRGANVLTF.

The chain couples TRBV9 to TRBJ1-2; perhaps TRBD1 as D (5 bases). Trimming took off 0 bases at V and 4 bases at J, with 10 bases between the two ends. The CDR3 loop spans 14 amino acids. CDR1 is SGDLS and CDR2 is YYNGEE in the germline V gene. The CDR3 nucleotides are TGTGCCAGCAGCGTAGGGCAGGGAATCTATGGCTACACCTTC. Protein sequence: CASSVGQGIYGYTF.

Concerning this clone itself: Additional DNA sequences in this sample encode the identical CDR3. The rearrangement uses TRBV7-9 and TRBJ2-7; D possibly corresponds to TRBD1 (6 bases). The germline V gene encodes CDR1 SEHNR and CDR2 FQNEAQ (reference sequence). The CDR3 is 15 amino acids. V was shortened by 1 base and J by 2 bases, with 12 bases between the two germline ends. CDR3 DNA sequence: TGTGCCAGCAGCTTAGTGGGCAGGGGAACCTACGAGCAGTACTTC. Translation: CASSLVGRGTYEQYF. Combining the CDR3 with reference TRBV7-9 and TRBJ2-7 gives the whole variable domain DTGVSQNPRHKITKRGQNVTFRCDPISEHNRLYWYRQTLGQGPEFLTYFQNEAQLEKSRLLSDRFSAERPKGSFSTLEIQRTEQGDSAMYLCASSLVGRGTYEQYFGPGTRLTVT.

This chain links TRBV11-3 with TRBJ2-2, with 9 bases fitting TRBD2. In germline, CDR1 is SGHNT, CDR2 YENEEA. This CDR3 region has 18 residues. The V segment lost 5 bases and the J segment 6 bases; nucleotides outside the gene matches: 16. The CDR3 DNA is TGTGCCAGCAGCCCGTATACCCCCCCAGCGGGGGGTTCCGGGGAGCTGTTTTTT. This gives the protein CASSPYTPPAGGSGELFF.

This sequence joins TRBV6-1 and TRBJ1-5; D might be TRBD1 (5 bases). V was clipped by 4 bases and J by 0 bases, with 19 bases between them. Per the germline V gene, CDR1 is MNHNS and CDR2 is SASEGT. This CDR3 has 18 amino acids. The CDR3 is CASSVDSPTTYSNQPQHF. The CDR3 DNA sequence: TGTGCCAGCAGTGTTGACAGCCCGACCACTTATAGCAATCAGCCCCAGCATTTT.

The table lists this clone with a few counts. CDR3 protein: CASSQVGTDSGNTIYF. CDR3 nucleotides: TGTGCCAGCAGCCAAGTCGGGACAGACTCTGGAAACACCATATATTTT. This chain uses TRBV14 with TRBJ1-3, with 7 bases matching TRBD1. This CDR3 region has 16 residues. Germline V CDR1 and CDR2: SGHDN, FVKESK. With 1 base clipped from V and 0 bases from J, the junction kept 3 bases outside the gene matches.

The V call is TRBV3-1 (or the pseudogene TRBV3-2), the J call TRBJ1-6; D possibly corresponds to TRBD1 (6 bases). V lost 6 bases and J lost 8, with 11 bases in between. This CDR3 region has 13 residues. Germline V gene data show CDR1 as LGHDT and CDR2 as YNNKEL (reference sequence). Here the CDR3 DNA reads TGTGCCAGCAGGGGGACAATCGATTCACCCCTCCACTTT. Translating gives CASRGTIDSPLHF.

Remarks on this clone: The same CDR3 arises from other DNA sequences in this sample as well. The chain joins TRBV6-5 to TRBJ1-1; maybe TRBD1 (6 bases). Germline loops: CDR1 MNHEY, CDR2 SVGAGI. The V end lost 0 bases, the J end lost 1 base, and 9 bases lay between the germline ends. This CDR3 region has 15 residues. The CDR3 sequence is CASSYSTGKNTEAFF. In DNA form, the CDR3 reads TGTGCCAGCAGTTACTCTACAGGGAAGAACACTGAAGCTTTCTTT.

This chain connects TRBV27 to TRBJ2-6; D is uncertain. The germline CDR1 and CDR2 sequences are MNHEY and SMNVEV (reference sequence). V was shortened by 1 base and J by 0 bases, with 10 bases between the two germline ends. The CDR3 has 17 amino acids. CDR3 in amino acids: CASSLFAGTSGANVLTF. CDR3 nucleotide sequence: TGTGCCAGCAGTTTATTTGCAGGAACCTCTGGGGCCAACGTCCTGACTTTC. The full variable domain, with the rest looked up from reference TRBV27 and TRBJ2-6, is EAQVTQNPRYLITVTGKKLTVTCSQNMNHEYMSWYRQDPGLGLRQIYYSMNVEVTDKGDVPEGYKVSRKEKRNFPLILESPSPNQTSLYFCASSLFAGTSGANVLTFGAGSRLTVL.

The rearrangement joins TRBV7-2 to TRBJ2-3, with D possibly matching TRBD2 (5 bases). The length of the CDR3 is 14 residues. CDR1 is SGHTA, CDR2 FQGNSA, per germline. With 5 bases removed from V and 6 bases from J, the gap between germline ends came to 15 bases. CDR3 residues: CASSADWYLDTQYF. CDR3 in DNA: TGTGCCAGCAGCGCGGACTGGTATTTGGATACGCAGTATTTT.

This clone was seen just once. This rearrangement joins TRBV19 to TRBJ2-7, with 7 positions matching TRBD2. Germline CDR1 reads LNHDA; CDR2 reads SQIVND (reference sequence). This CDR3 comprises 16 residues. After removal of 3 bases from V and 1 base from J, the junction contained 9 bases not matched to a gene. CDR3 residues: CASSMVGGSNSYEQYF. For the CDR3, the DNA is TGTGCCAGTAGTATGGTAGGCGGGAGCAATTCCTACGAGCAGTACTTC.

This clone was seen only a few times. This sequence joins TRBV6-2 or TRBV6-3 and TRBJ2-5; D call uncertain. The CDR3 runs 11 residues. The germline V gene encodes CDR1 MNHEY and CDR2 SVGEGT. V lost 4 bases to trimming and J lost 5 bases, with 5 bases between them. The CDR3 here is CASSLRETQYF. In DNA, the CDR3 is TGTGCCAGCAGTTTACGGGAGACCCAGTACTTC.